The TCR beta chain under discussion was sequenced for a study of radiotherapy plus CTLA-4 blockade in lung cancer. Study-level background: Objective responses were seen in about a sixth of patients, disease control in around 30%.

Clones were sequenced by immunoSEQ multiplex PCR, and TCRdb holds only the in-frame ones, with some missing. The sample lists 75,000 to 95,000 clones, 72% seen once, with around 15% in the top ten. Germline V gives CDR1 SGHKS, CDR2 YYEKEE (reference sequence). The CDR3 is 14 amino acids. V shed 5 bases and J 1 base; nucleotides not matched to a gene: 3. A note on this clone: What it binds is not known.

Study results and caveats: Blood saw expansion of tumor-derived TCR clones after radiotherapy plus ipilimumab.

The clonotype originates from a human donor with non-small cell lung cancer that progressed on radiotherapy plus ipilimumab. The gene calls are TRBV5-5 and TRBJ1-2, with 9 positions matching TRBD1. Material: peripheral blood, obtained from a patient treated with radiotherapy plus ipilimumab. The CDR3 spells CASSPDRGNYGYTF. The DNA for the CDR3 is TGTGCCAGCAGTCCGGACAGGGGTAACTATGGCTACACCTTC. Supplemented by reference TRBV5-5 and TRBJ1-2, the full variable domain reads DAGVTQSPTHLIKTRGQQVTLRCSPISGHKSVSWYQQVLGQGPQFIFQYYEKEERGRGNFPDRFSARQFPNYSSELNVNALLLGDSALYLCASSPDRGNYGYTFGSGTRLTVV.